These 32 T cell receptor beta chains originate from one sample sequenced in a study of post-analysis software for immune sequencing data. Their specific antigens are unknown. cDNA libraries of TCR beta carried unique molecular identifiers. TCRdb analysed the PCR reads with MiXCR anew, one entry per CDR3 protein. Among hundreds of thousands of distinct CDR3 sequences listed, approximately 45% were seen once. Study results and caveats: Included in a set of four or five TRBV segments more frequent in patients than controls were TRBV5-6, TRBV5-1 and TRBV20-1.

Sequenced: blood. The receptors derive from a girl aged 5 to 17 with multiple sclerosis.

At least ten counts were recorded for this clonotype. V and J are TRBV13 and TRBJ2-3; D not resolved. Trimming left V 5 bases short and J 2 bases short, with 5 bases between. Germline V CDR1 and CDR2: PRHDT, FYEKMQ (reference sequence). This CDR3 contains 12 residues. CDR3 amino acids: CASSPYTDTQYF. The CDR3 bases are TGTGCCAGCAGCCCATACACAGATACGCAGTATTTT.

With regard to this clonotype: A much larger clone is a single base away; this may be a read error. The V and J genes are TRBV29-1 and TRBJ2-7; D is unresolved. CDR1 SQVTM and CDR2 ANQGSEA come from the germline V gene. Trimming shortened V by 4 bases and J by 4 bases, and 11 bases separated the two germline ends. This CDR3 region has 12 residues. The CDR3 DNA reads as TGCAGCGTTGGATCAAACCCATACGAGCAGTACTTC. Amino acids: CSVGSNPYEQYF.

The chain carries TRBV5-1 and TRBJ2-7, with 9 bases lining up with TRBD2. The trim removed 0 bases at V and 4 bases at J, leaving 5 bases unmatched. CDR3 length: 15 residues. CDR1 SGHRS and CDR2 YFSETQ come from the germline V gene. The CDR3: CASSLVLAGEYEQYF. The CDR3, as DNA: TGCGCCAGCAGCTTGGTATTAGCGGGAGAGTACGAGCAGTACTTC.

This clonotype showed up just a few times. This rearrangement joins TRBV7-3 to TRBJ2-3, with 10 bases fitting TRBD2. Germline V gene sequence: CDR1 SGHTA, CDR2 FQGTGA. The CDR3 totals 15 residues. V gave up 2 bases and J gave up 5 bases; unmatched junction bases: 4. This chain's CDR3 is CASSLGLAGEDTQYF. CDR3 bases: TGTGCCAGCAGCTTAGGCCTAGCGGGAGAAGATACGCAGTATTTT. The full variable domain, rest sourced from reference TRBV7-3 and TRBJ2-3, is GAGVSQTPSNKVTEKGKYVELRCDPISGHTALYWYRQSLGQGPEFLIYFQGTGAADDSGLPNDRFFAVRPEGSVSTLKIQRTERGDSAVYLCASSLGLAGEDTQYFGPGTRLTVL.

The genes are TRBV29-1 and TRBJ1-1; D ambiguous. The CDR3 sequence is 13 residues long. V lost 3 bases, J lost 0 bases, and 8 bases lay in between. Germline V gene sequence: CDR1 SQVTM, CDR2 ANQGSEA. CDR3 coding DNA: TGCAGCGTTGAGCGACGGATGAACACTGAAGCTTTCTTT. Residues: CSVERRMNTEAFF.

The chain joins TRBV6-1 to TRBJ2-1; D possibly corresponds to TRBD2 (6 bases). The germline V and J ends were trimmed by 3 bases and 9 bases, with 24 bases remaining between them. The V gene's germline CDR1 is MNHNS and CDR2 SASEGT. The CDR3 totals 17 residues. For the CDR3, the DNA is TGTGCCAGCAGTGAGACCAATCGCGGGGCAGGTTTATCTGAGCAGTTCTTC. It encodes CASSETNRGAGLSEQFF.

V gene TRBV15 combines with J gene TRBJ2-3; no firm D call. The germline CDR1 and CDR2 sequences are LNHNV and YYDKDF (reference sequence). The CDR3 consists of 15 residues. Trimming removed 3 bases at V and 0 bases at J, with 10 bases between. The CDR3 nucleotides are TGTGCCACCAGCAGTCGGCAGTCCAGCACAGATACGCAGTATTTT. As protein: CATSSRQSSTDTQYF.

CDR3 nucleotides: TGTGCCAGCTCTCCTAGCGGGAAGGCAGATACGCAGTATTTT. Amino acid sequence: CASSPSGKADTQYF. V gene TRBV18 combines with J gene TRBJ2-3; 9 positions agree with TRBD2. With V trimmed by 6 bases and J by 4 bases, 5 bases remained unmatched. This CDR3 contains 14 residues. The V gene's germline CDR1 is KGHSH and CDR2 LQKENI.

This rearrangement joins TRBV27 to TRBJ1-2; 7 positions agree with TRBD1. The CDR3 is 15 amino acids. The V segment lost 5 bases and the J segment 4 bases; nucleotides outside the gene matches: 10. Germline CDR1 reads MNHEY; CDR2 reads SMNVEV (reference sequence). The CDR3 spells CASSPKGGDGYGYTF. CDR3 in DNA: TGTGCCAGCAGTCCAAAAGGGGGCGATGGCTATGGCTACACCTTC.

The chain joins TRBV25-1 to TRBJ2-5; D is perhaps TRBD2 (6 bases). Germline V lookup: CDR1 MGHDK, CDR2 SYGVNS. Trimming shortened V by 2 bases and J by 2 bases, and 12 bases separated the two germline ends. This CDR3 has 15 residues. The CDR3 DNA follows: TGTGCCAGCAGTGAAATGGGGGGTCAACAAGAGACCCAGTACTTC. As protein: CASSEMGGQQETQYF.

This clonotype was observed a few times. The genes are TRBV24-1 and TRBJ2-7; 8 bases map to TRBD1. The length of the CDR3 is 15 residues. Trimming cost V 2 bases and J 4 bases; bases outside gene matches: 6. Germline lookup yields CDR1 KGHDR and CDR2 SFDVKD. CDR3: CATSDSSGGKYEQYF. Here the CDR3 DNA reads TGTGCCACCAGTGATTCGTCAGGGGGCAAATACGAGCAGTACTTC.

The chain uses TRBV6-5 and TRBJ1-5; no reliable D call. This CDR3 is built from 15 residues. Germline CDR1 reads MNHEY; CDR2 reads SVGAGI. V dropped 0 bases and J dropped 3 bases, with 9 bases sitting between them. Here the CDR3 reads CASSYSSRINQPQHF. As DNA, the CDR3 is TGTGCCAGCAGTTACTCCAGTCGAATCAATCAGCCCCAGCATTTT.

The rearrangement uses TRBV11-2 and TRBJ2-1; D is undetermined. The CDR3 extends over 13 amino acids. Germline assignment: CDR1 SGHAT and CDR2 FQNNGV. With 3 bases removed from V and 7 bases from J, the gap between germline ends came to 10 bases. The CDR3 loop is CASSFGLVNEQFF. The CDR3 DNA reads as TGTGCCAGCAGCTTCGGTTTAGTAAATGAGCAGTTCTTC.

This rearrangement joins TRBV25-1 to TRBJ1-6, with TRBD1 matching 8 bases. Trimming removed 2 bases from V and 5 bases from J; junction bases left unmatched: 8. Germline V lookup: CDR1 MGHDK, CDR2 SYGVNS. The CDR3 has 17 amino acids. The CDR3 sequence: CASSEAYGTGNNSPLHF. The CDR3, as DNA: TGTGCCAGCAGTGAAGCCTACGGGACAGGAAATAATTCACCCCTCCACTTT.

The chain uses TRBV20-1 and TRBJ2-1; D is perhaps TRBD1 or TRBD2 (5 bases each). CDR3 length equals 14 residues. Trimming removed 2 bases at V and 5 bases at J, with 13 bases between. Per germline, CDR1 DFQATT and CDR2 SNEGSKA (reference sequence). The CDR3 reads CSARPARDHNEQFF. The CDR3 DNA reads TGCAGTGCTAGACCCGCCCGGGACCACAATGAGCAGTTCTTC.

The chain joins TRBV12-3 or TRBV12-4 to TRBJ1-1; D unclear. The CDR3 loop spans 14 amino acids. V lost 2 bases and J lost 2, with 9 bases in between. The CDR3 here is CASSLSESNTEAFF. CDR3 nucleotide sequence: TGTGCCAGCAGTTTATCCGAGAGTAACACTGAAGCTTTCTTT.

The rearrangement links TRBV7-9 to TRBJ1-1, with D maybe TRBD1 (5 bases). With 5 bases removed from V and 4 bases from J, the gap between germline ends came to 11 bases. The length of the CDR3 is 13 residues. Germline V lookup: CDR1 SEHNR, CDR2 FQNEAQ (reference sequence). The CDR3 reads CASSLRDGTEAFF. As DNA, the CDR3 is TGTGCCAGCAGCCTCCGGGACGGCACTGAAGCTTTCTTT.

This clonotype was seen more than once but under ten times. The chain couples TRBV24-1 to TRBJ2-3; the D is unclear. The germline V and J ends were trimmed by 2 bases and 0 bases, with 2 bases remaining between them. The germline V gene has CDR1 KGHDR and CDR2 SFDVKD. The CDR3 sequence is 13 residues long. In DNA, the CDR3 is TGTGCCACCAGTGATTATAGCACAGATACGCAGTATTTT. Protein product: CATSDYSTDTQYF.

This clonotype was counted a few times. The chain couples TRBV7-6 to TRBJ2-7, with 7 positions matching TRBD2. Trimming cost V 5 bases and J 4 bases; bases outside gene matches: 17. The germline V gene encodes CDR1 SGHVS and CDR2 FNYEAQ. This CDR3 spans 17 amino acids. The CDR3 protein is CASSPGGGLADLYEQYF. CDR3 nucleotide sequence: TGTGCCAGCAGCCCAGGAGGAGGTCTAGCGGACCTATACGAGCAGTACTTC.

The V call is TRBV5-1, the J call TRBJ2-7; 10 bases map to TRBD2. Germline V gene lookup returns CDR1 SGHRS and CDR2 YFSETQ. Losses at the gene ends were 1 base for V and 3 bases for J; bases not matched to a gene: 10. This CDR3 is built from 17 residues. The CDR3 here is CASSLMSSGSSGYEQYF. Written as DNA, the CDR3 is TGCGCCAGCAGCTTGATGTCTAGCGGGAGTTCCGGCTACGAGCAGTACTTC.

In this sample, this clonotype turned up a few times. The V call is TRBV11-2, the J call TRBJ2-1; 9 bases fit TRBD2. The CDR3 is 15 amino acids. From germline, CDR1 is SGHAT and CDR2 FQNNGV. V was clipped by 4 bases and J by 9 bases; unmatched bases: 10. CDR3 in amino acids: CASSSQSGRIGEQFF. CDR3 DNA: TGTGCCAGCAGCTCGCAAAGCGGGAGGATAGGTGAGCAGTTCTTC.

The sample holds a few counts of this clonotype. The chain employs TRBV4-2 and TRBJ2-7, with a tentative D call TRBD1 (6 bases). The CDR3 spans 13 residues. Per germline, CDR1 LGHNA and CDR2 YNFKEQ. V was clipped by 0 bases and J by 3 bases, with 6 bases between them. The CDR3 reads CASSQEQGYEQYF. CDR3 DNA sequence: TGTGCCAGCAGCCAAGAACAGGGCTACGAGCAGTACTTC.

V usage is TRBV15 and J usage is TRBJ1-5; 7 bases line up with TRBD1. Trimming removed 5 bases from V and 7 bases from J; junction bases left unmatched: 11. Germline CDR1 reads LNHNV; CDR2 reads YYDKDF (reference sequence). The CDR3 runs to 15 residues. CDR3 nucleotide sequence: TGTGCCACCAGCCTCGGACAGGCGCGGTTGCAGCCCCAGCATTTT. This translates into CATSLGQARLQPQHF.

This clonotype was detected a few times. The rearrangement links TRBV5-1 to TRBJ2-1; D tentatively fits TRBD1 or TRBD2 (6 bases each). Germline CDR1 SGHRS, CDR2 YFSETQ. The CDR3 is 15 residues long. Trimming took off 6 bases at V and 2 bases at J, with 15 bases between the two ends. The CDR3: CASTGRGVAYNEQFF. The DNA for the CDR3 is TGCGCCAGCACCGGAAGGGGGGTCGCCTACAATGAGCAGTTCTTC.

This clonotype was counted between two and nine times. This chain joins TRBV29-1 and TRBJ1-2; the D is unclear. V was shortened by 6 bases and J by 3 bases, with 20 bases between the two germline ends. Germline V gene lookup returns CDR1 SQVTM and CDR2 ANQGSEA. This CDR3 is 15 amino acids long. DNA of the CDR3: TGCAGCGTCGGCCCGGGCCTTAGAAGGGACTATGGCTACACCTTC. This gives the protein CSVGPGLRRDYGYTF.

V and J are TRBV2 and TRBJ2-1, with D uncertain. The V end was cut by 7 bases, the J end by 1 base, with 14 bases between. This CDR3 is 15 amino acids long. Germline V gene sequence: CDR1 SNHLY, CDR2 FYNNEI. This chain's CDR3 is CASKMDHASYNEQFF. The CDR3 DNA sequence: TGTGCCAGCAAGATGGATCATGCTTCCTACAATGAGCAGTTCTTC.

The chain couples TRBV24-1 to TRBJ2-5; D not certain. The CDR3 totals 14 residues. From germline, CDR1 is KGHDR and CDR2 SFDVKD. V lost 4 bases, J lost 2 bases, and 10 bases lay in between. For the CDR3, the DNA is TGTGCCACCAGTGAGTCGACGGCACAAGAGACCCAGTACTTC. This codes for CATSESTAQETQYF.

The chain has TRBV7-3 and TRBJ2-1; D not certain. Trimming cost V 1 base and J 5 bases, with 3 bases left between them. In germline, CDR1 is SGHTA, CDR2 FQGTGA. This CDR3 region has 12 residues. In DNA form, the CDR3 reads TGTGCCAGCAGCTTAAACCACAATGAGCAGTTCTTC. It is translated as CASSLNHNEQFF. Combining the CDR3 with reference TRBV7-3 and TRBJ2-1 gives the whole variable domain GAGVSQTPSNKVTEKGKYVELRCDPISGHTALYWYRQSLGQGPEFLIYFQGTGAADDSGLPNDRFFAVRPEGSVSTLKIQRTERGDSAVYLCASSLNHNEQFFGPGTRLTVL.

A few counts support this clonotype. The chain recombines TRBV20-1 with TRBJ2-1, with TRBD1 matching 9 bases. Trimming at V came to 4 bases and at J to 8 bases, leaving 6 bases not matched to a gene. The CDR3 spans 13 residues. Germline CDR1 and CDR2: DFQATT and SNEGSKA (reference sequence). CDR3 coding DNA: TGCAGTGCTAAAAGGGACAGGGCCGATGAGCAGTTCTTC. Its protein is CSAKRDRADEQFF.

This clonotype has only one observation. The CDR3 region has the DNA TGTGCCAGCAGCTTCAAAGTGGGGGGGGTGCGGTTGAGCTCCTACAATGAGCAGTTCTTC. This codes for CASSFKVGGVRLSSYNEQFF. The chain joins TRBV5-5 to TRBJ2-1; 7 bases map to TRBD2. V trimming: 2 bases; J trimming: 0 bases; junction bases outside the gene matches: 17. Germline-derived CDR1 and CDR2 are SGHKS and YYEKEE (reference sequence). This CDR3 is built from 20 residues. The entire variable domain, with the rest obtained from reference TRBV5-5 and TRBJ2-1, is as follows: DAGVTQSPTHLIKTRGQQVTLRCSPISGHKSVSWYQQVLGQGPQFIFQYYEKEERGRGNFPDRFSARQFPNYSSELNVNALLLGDSALYLCASSFKVGGVRLSSYNEQFFGPGTRLTVL.

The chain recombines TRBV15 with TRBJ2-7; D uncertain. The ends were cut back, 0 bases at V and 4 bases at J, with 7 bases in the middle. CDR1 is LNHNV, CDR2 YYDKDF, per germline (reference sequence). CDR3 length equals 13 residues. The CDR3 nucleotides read TGTGCCACCAGCAGAGAATCGAATTACGAGCAGTACTTC. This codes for CATSRESNYEQYF.

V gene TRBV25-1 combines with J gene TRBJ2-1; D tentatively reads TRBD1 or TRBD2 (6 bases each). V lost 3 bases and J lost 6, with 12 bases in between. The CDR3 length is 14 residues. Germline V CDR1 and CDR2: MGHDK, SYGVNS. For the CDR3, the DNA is TGTGCCAGCAGTGAGAAGGGGGACTCCAATGAGCAGTTCTTC. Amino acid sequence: CASSEKGDSNEQFF.